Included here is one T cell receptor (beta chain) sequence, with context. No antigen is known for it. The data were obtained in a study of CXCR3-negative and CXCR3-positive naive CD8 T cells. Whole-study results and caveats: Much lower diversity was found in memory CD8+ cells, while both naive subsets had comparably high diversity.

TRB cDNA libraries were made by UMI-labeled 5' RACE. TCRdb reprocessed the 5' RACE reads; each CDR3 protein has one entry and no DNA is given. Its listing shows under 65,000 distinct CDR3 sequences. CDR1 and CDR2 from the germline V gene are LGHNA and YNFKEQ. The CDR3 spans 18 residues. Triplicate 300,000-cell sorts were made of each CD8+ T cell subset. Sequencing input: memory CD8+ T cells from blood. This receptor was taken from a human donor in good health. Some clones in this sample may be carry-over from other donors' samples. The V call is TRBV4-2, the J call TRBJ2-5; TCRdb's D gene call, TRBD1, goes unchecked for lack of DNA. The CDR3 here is CASSQGGPATGGQETQYF.